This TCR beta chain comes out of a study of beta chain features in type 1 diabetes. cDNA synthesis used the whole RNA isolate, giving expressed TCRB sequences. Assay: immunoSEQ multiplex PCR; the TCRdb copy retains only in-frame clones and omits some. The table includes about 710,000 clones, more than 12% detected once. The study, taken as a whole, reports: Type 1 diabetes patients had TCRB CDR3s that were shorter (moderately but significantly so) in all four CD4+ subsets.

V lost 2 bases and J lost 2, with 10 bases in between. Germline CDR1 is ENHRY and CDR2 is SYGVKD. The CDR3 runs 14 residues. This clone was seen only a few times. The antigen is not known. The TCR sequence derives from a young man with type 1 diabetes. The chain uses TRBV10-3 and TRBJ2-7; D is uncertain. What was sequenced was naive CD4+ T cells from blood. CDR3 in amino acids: CAISEPSETYEQYF. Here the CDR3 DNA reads TGTGCCATCAGTGAGCCCAGCGAGACCTACGAGCAGTACTTC.